The clone carrying this T cell receptor beta chain was recorded once. This specimen belongs to a study of blood T cell repertoires in COVID-19. In the original processing: Estimates of nucleated cell counts were drawn from the amplification of reference gene primers. TCRdb's table, derived via immunoSEQ multiplex PCR, lists solely in-frame clones and lacks some. D and trimming were read from the DNA, whereas the V and J calls and clone size are those reported in that table. The table has roughly 110,000 clones, approximately 90% seen once. This clonotype was sampled from a woman aged 25 to 39 with acute or convalescent COVID-19. Sequenced input: peripheral blood.

In DNA form, the CDR3 reads TGCAGCGTTGTCTCCGCGGGGAACACTGAAGCTTTCTTT. Its translation: CSVVSAGNTEAFF. The chain couples TRBV29-1 to TRBJ1-1; D ambiguous. V lost 4 bases, J lost 1 base, and 10 bases lay in between. The germline gives CDR1 SQVTM, CDR2 ANQGSEA. The CDR3 extends over 13 amino acids.